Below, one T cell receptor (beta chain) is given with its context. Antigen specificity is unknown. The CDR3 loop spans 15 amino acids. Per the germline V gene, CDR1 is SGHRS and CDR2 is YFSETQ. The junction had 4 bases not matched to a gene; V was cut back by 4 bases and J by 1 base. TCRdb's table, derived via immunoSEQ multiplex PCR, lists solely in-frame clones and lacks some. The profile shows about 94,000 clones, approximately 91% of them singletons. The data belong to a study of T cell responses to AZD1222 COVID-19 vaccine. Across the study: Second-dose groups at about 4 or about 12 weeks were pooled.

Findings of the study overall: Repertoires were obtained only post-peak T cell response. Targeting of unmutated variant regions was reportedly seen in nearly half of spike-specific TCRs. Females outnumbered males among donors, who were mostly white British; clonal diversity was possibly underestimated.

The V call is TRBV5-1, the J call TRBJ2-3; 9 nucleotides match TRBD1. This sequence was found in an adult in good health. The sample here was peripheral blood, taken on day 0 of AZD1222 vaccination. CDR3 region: CASSGQGPGTDTQYF. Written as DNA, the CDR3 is TGCGCCAGCAGCGGACAGGGGCCCGGCACAGATACGCAGTATTTT.